This T cell receptor beta chain was documented in a study of identical twins. A note on this clonotype: Its antigen is not identified.

TCRdb processed the 5' RACE reads anew with MiXCR; each CDR3 protein has one entry. The repertoire has 550,000 to 700,000 distinct CDR3 sequences, roughly 9.9% of them found once; the top ten carry around 3.1%. The study, taken as a whole, reports: Cord blood beta clonotypes present at high abundance carried fewer insertions; no such pattern appeared in memory repertoires.

Everyone who donated was a healthy Caucasian. These records were also assigned to another study, of yellow fever vaccine responses in identical twins.

Sequencing was performed on PBMCs. This TCR derives from a woman younger than 35 in good health.

This CDR3 reads CASSQGSGTRLAGSSYNEQFF. CDR3 DNA: TGCGCCAGCAGCCAAGGATCCGGCACCAGACTAGCGGGATCCTCCTACAATGAGCAGTTCTTC. The chain combines TRBV4-1 with TRBJ2-1, with TRBD2 matching 11 bases. After removal of 1 base from V and 0 bases from J, the junction contained 14 bases not matched to a gene. The CDR3 contains 21 residues. Germline V CDR1 and CDR2: MGHRA, YSYEKL.